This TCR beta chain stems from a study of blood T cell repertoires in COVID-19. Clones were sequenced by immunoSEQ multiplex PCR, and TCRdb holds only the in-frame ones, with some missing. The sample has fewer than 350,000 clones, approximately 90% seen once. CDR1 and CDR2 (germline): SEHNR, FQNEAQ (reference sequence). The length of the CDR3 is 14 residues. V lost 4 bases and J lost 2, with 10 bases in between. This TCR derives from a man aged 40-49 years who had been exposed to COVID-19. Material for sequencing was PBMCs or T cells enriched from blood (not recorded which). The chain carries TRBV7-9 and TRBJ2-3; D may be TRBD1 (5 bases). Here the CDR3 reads CASSSSGNTDTQYF. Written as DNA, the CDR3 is TGTGCCAGCAGCTCTTCAGGGAACACAGATACGCAGTATTTT.